This entry lists 6 T cell receptor beta chains sequenced from one sample in a study of human T cells and chemical hapten exposure. TCRdb re-called the RACE reads through MiXCR, storing one row per CDR3 protein. This sample has tens of thousands of distinct CDR3 sequences, with 9.6% found just once. Time point here: pre-sensitization, week 0. The treatment denotes: therapeutic diphenylcyclopropenone sensitization with weekly scalp DPC. Specimen: whole blood, collected in connection with sensitization to the hapten diphenylcyclopropenone (DPC). Receptors originate from a woman between 40 and 55 years old with alopecia areata. Some clones in this sample may be carry-over from other donors' samples.

The chain combines TRBV5-1 with TRBJ2-5; 15 positions agree with TRBD2. The CDR3 totals 16 residues. Germline V lookup: CDR1 SGHRS, CDR2 YFSETQ. V lost 5 bases, J lost 2 bases, and 4 bases stayed unmatched. The CDR3 protein is CASRLGLAGGQETQYF. The DNA for the CDR3 is TGCGCCAGCAGACTCGGACTAGCGGGGGGGCAAGAGACCCAGTACTTC. The complete variable domain, with remaining parts taken from reference TRBV5-1 and TRBJ2-5, reads KAGVTQTPRYLIKTRGQQVTLSCSPISGHRSVSWYQQTPGQGLQFLFEYFSETQRNKGNFPGRFSGRQFSNSRSEMNVSTLELGDSALYLCASRLGLAGGQETQYFGPGTRLLVL.

This clonotype was counted between two and nine times. The CDR3 is CASSDRQAQYF. The CDR3 DNA is TGTGCCAGCAGCGACCGACAGGCCCAGTACTTC. The chain recombines TRBV14 with TRBJ2-5; possibly TRBD1 for D (6 bases). This CDR3 comprises 11 residues. V lost 5 bases to trimming and J lost 9 bases, with 10 bases between them. CDR1 SGHDN and CDR2 FVKESK come from the germline V gene.

This clonotype has ten or more counts. The chain recombines TRBV2 with TRBJ1-2, with 8 bases lining up with TRBD1. With 7 bases clipped from V and 5 bases from J, the junction kept 15 bases outside the gene matches. In germline, CDR1 is SNHLY, CDR2 FYNNEI. This CDR3 contains 16 residues. The DNA of the CDR3 is TGTGCCAGCACCATCAGGACGGACAGGGAGCTATATGGCTACACCTTC. This codes for CASTIRTDRELYGYTF.

This rearrangement joins TRBV6-2 or TRBV6-3 to TRBJ2-1, with D perhaps matching TRBD1 (7 bases). Germline V gene data show CDR1 as MNHEY and CDR2 as SVGEGT. V was clipped by 0 bases and J by 6 bases, with 12 bases between them. The CDR3 loop spans 15 amino acids. DNA for the CDR3: TGTGCCAGCAGTTACTCGCGACAGGGAGGCAATGAGCAGTTCTTC. The encoded protein is CASSYSRQGGNEQFF.

Many counts were recorded for this clonotype. The chain carries TRBV9 and TRBJ1-1; possible D gene TRBD1, 5 bases. The CDR3 runs 14 residues. Germline lookup yields CDR1 SGDLS and CDR2 YYNGEE. V lost 0 bases and J lost 4, with 10 bases in between. In nucleotides, the CDR3 is TGTGCCAGCAGCGTAGTCGGGGCCGTCACTGAAGCTTTCTTT. It yields the protein CASSVVGAVTEAFF.

In its sample, this clonotype was seen a few times. The rearrangement joins TRBV5-1 to TRBJ1-2, with TRBD1 identical over 11 bases. The CDR3 contains 17 residues. J gave up 4 bases and V 4 bases, and 12 bases lay outside the gene matches. Per germline, CDR1 SGHRS and CDR2 YFSETQ. The CDR3 coding sequence is TGCGCCAGCAGCGATTCCCCCGGGACAGGGGGGACCTATGGCTACACCTTC. Its translation: CASSDSPGTGGTYGYTF. Based on the CDR3 plus reference TRBV5-1 and TRBJ1-2, the full variable domain is KAGVTQTPRYLIKTRGQQVTLSCSPISGHRSVSWYQQTPGQGLQFLFEYFSETQRNKGNFPGRFSGRQFSNSRSEMNVSTLELGDSALYLCASSDSPGTGGTYGYTFGSGTRLTVV.